This entry concerns a single T cell receptor beta chain. Antigen unknown. This table comes from immunoSEQ multiplex PCR, and its TCRdb copy is limited to in-frame clones, with some not included. In the table there are tens of thousands of clones, over 85% of which are singletons. These data originate in a study of human thymus T cells. Donors were healthy Finnish infants having corrective surgery for congenital heart defects. Only four of the eight donors provided a roughly 0.5-1 mL blood sample. No fixed cell number was used; all available blood leukocytes supplied DNA. Study-wide results and limits: What appeared biased in thymic and blood repertoires was the usage of V and J genes.

The receptor comes from a boy in the first two years of life with a congenital heart defect but otherwise immunologically healthy. Source material: blood.

Written as DNA, the CDR3 is TGTGCCAGCAGCCCCGGGGGTAAAAGCAATCAGCCCCAGCATTTT. Protein sequence: CASSPGGKSNQPQHF. The chain carries TRBV6-5 and TRBJ1-5, with D perhaps matching TRBD1 (5 bases). Per germline, CDR1 MNHEY and CDR2 SVGAGI. V lost 6 bases to trimming and J lost 1 base, with 13 bases between them. The CDR3 runs 15 residues.